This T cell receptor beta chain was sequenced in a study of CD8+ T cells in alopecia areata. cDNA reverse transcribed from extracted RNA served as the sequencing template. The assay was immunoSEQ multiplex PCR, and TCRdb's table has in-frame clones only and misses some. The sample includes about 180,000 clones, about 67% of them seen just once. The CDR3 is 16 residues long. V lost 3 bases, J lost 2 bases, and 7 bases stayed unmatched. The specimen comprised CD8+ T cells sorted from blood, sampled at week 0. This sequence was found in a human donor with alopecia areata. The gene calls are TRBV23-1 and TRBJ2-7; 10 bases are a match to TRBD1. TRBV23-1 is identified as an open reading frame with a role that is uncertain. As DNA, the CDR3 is TGCGCCAGCAGTCACCCGGACAGGGGGTTCGCCTACGAGCAGTACTTC. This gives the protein CASSHPDRGFAYEQYF.